This is a list of T cell receptor beta chains from one sample in a study of cytomegalovirus exposure and HLA in healthy donors. Some clones are missing from TCRdb's copy, which holds only in-frame ones; the method was immunoSEQ multiplex PCR. Altogether around 200,000 clones are present, over 70% being singletons, with the ten largest covering 3.8%. The sequenced sample consisted of PBMCs. These receptors all stem from a man aged 50-59 years in good health and CMV-seronegative. The conserved cysteine and the conserved F or W are not part of the CDR3 here.

V gene	CDR3 protein
TRBV11-2	ASSLVGRASSGNTIY
TRBV5-6	ASSSAGEETQY
TRBV5-5	ASSLGLYSAGVSTEAF
TRBV6-5	ASSSRGPDTQY
TRBV7-9	ASSSVQGFTYEQY
TRBV12-5	ASGLWGGPGELF
TRBV2	ASKGEGTSYEQY
TRBV27	ASSFTGEKLF
TRBV5-1	ASSWGDRAQGNTQY
TRBV4-2	ASSQAGGQGSGNTIY
TRBV7-2	ASSPQGSGTEAF
TRBV7-2	ASSLGGLWGNEQF
TRBV6-4	ASKNWTRMDYEQY
TRBV5-6	ASSRLAGAGTGELF
TRBV7-8	ASSLALTGGNGYT
TRBV4-3	ASSQDLSGQGVDTQY
TRBV29-1	SVGQSNYGYT
TRBV4-3	ASSQGGGENTDTQY
TRBV20-1	SAGPQPQH
TRBV7-3	ASSLEGRRDEQF
TRBV18	ASSPPEGPQH
TRBV19	ASSMGGWSPLH
TRBV7-2	ASSLAHWTPGNQPQH
TRBV7-2	ASRLSWGQGYGYT
TRBV7-2	ASSLGPGASYEQY
TRBV18	ASSPRASGQGGNQPQH
TRBV7-2	ASSSGESAEAF
TRBV6-6	ASISAGARGNEKLF